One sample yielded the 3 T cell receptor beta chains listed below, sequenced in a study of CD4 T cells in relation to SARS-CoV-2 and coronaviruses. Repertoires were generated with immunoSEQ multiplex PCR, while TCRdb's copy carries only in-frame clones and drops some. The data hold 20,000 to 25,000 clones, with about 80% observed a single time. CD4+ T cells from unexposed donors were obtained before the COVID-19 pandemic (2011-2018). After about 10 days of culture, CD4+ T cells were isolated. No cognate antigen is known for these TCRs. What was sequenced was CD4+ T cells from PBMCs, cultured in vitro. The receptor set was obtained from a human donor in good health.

The CDR3 is CAWSLSRAYTDTQYF. The CDR3 bases are TGTGCCTGGAGTTTAAGTAGGGCATACACAGATACGCAGTATTTT. The chain uses TRBV30 and TRBJ2-3; no clear D gene. This CDR3 has 15 residues. CDR1 and CDR2 (germline): GTSNPN, SVGIG (reference sequence). Trimming took off 2 bases at V and 2 bases at J, with 14 bases between the two ends.

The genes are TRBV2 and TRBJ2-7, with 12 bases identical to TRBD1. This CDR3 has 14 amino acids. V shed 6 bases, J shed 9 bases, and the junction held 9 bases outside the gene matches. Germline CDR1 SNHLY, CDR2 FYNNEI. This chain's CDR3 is CASRAPGQGARQYF. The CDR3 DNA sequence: TGTGCCAGCAGAGCACCGGGACAGGGGGCGAGGCAGTACTTC. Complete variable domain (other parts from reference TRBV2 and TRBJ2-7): EPEVTQTPSHQVTQMGQEVILRCVPISNHLYFYWYRQILGQKVEFLVSFYNNEISEKSEIFDDQFSVERPDGSNFTLKIRSTKLEDSAMYFCASRAPGQGARQYFGPGTRLTVT.

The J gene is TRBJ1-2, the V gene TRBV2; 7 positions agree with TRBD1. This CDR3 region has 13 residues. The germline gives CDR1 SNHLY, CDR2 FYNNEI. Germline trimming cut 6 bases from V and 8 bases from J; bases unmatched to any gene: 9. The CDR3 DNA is TGTGCCAGCAGAGAATCAGGGGGGAGAGGCTACACCTTC. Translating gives CASRESGGRGYTF. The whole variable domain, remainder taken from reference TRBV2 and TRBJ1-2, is EPEVTQTPSHQVTQMGQEVILRCVPISNHLYFYWYRQILGQKVEFLVSFYNNEISEKSEIFDDQFSVERPDGSNFTLKIRSTKLEDSAMYFCASRESGGRGYTFGSGTRLTVV.